Each of the 26 T cell receptor beta chains below was sequenced from the same sample in a study of shared clonotypes between healthy human individuals. Here immunoSEQ multiplex PCR was the method, and the copy in TCRdb shows in-frame clones only, minus some. The table lists under 600,000 clones, approximately 97% of them singletons. The sample comprised naive CD4+ T cells sorted from blood. This sample's subset: CD45RA+ positively selected. The receptors originated from a woman aged 30 to 39 in good health.

The chain carries TRBV2 and TRBJ1-1; weak D call: TRBD1 (5 bases). Germline-derived CDR1 and CDR2 are SNHLY and FYNNEI. V was clipped by 4 bases and J by 0 bases, with 9 bases between them. The CDR3 contains 14 residues. Written as DNA, the CDR3 is TGTGCCAGCAGTGGACAGATCATGAACACTGAAGCTTTCTTT. Protein: CASSGQIMNTEAFF.

The chain employs TRBV7-3 and TRBJ2-1, with 13 nucleotides matching TRBD2. V gave up 6 bases and J gave up 8 bases; unmatched junction bases: 13. The V gene's germline CDR1 is SGHTA and CDR2 FQGTGA. This CDR3 is built from 17 residues. The CDR3 DNA reads TGTGCCAGCAGTATCGGGACTAGCGGGAACAGGAGGTATGAGCAGTTCTTC. It is translated as CASSIGTSGNRRYEQFF.

The rearrangement uses TRBV4-1 and TRBJ2-1; TRBD1 is a possible D gene (6 bases). The ends were cut back, 4 bases at V and 5 bases at J, with 15 bases in the middle. The germline V gene encodes CDR1 MGHRA and CDR2 YSYEKL. The CDR3 is 15 amino acids. The CDR3 bases are TGCGCCAGCAGCCGAACCGGGACAACCCACAATGAGCAGTTCTTC. Encoded protein: CASSRTGTTHNEQFF.

This sequence joins TRBV5-1 and TRBJ1-5; D unclear. The CDR3 runs 15 residues. Germline V gene lookup returns CDR1 SGHRS and CDR2 YFSETQ. V was trimmed by 0 bases and J by 0 bases, leaving 7 bases between them. The CDR3 reads CASSLGPLSNQPQHF. The CDR3, as DNA: TGCGCCAGCAGCTTGGGGCCTCTTAGCAATCAGCCCCAGCATTTT.

The chain recombines TRBV2 with TRBJ2-5, with a weak D call TRBD1 (6 bases). There are 16 residues in the CDR3. The V and J ends lost 0 bases and 5 bases respectively, with 16 bases between them. The germline gives CDR1 SNHLY, CDR2 FYNNEI. The CDR3 bases are TGTGCCAGCAGTGAAGCCCCAAGGACAGATTCGGAGACCCAGTACTTC. Amino acids: CASSEAPRTDSETQYF. Supplemented by reference TRBV2 and TRBJ2-5, the full variable domain reads EPEVTQTPSHQVTQMGQEVILRCVPISNHLYFYWYRQILGQKVEFLVSFYNNEISEKSEIFDDQFSVERPDGSNFTLKIRSTKLEDSAMYFCASSEAPRTDSETQYFGPGTRLLVL.

The J gene is TRBJ2-1, the V gene TRBV5-1; 13 positions match TRBD2. This CDR3 comprises 17 residues. V was clipped by 4 bases and J by 1 base; unmatched bases: 5. Germline values: CDR1 SGHRS, CDR2 YFSETQ. The CDR3 spells CASSRTSGRVSYNEQFF. The CDR3, as DNA: TGCGCCAGCAGCCGAACTAGCGGGAGGGTGTCCTACAATGAGCAGTTCTTC.

This chain links TRBV19 with TRBJ2-7, with 9 bases fitting TRBD2. Losses at the gene ends were 9 bases for V and 5 bases for J; bases not matched to a gene: 11. The CDR3 runs 14 residues. Germline-derived CDR1 and CDR2 are LNHDA and SQIVND (reference sequence). The CDR3 reads CARQWSGRWNEQYF. CDR3 bases: TGTGCCAGGCAATGGAGCGGGAGGTGGAACGAGCAGTACTTC.

This rearrangement joins TRBV14 to TRBJ2-3; tentative D call: TRBD2 (5 bases). CDR1 is SGHDN, CDR2 FVKESK, per germline. The CDR3 length is 16 residues. V lost 1 base to trimming and J lost 2 bases, with 13 bases between them. The CDR3 DNA reads as TGTGCCAGCAGCCAAGGAACTAGTCTATCCACAGATACGCAGTATTTT. This translates into CASSQGTSLSTDTQYF.

This chain joins TRBV6-1 and TRBJ2-1, with 11 bases aligning to TRBD2. The germline gives CDR1 MNHNS, CDR2 SASEGT. The CDR3 contains 16 residues. Losses at the gene ends were 2 bases for V and 7 bases for J; bases not matched to a gene: 7. The CDR3 loop reads CASSEMGLAAKNEQFF. DNA of the CDR3: TGTGCCAGCAGTGAAATGGGACTAGCGGCTAAGAATGAGCAGTTCTTC.

The chain carries TRBV28 and TRBJ2-1; D is ambiguous. With 4 bases removed from V and 4 bases from J, the gap between germline ends came to 8 bases. This CDR3 has 13 amino acids. From germline, CDR1 is MDHEN and CDR2 SYDVKM. The CDR3 bases are TGTGCCAGCAGTTGGGCAGAGTACAATGAGCAGTTCTTC. Translating gives CASSWAEYNEQFF.

This sequence joins TRBV6-6 and TRBJ1-4, with D uncertain. This CDR3 is built from 14 residues. Trimming took 0 bases from V and 10 from J, leaving 12 bases between them. Germline values: CDR1 MNHNY, CDR2 SVGAGI (reference sequence). DNA for the CDR3: TGTGCCAGCAGTTACTCAGAGAATTGGGGAAAACTGTTTTTT. As protein: CASSYSENWGKLFF.

The chain has TRBV6-5 and TRBJ2-7; 9 bases line up with TRBD2. The V gene end was trimmed by 2 bases and the J gene end by 2 bases; junction bases not matched to a gene: 4. The length of the CDR3 is 15 residues. Germline CDR1 reads MNHEY; CDR2 reads SVGAGI. Here the CDR3 DNA reads TGTGCCAGCAGTTACCTTCCTAGCGGGACCTACGAGCAGTACTTC. It is translated as CASSYLPSGTYEQYF.

The chain uses TRBV28 and TRBJ1-4; 8 nucleotides match TRBD1. The germline CDR1 and CDR2 sequences are MDHEN and SYDVKM. The CDR3 has 14 amino acids. The V and J ends lost 8 bases and 8 bases, in that order; junction bases with no gene match: 10. The CDR3 DNA reads TGTGCCAGCCGGCCAGGGGGCTTTGGAGAAAAACTGTTTTTT. This codes for CASRPGGFGEKLFF.

The V and J genes are TRBV5-1 and TRBJ2-1; D is unresolved. The germline gives CDR1 SGHRS, CDR2 YFSETQ. The CDR3 spans 13 residues. Trimming took off 2 bases at V and 8 bases at J, with 11 bases between the two ends. CDR3 nucleotides: TGCGCCAGCAGCTTACCGTCTCTCCATGAGCAGTTCTTC. Protein product: CASSLPSLHEQFF.

The V gene is TRBV6-5, the J gene TRBJ2-7; D possibly matches TRBD1 or TRBD2 (6 bases each). The CDR3 contains 14 residues. The germline V gene has CDR1 MNHEY and CDR2 SVGAGI. V was shortened by 0 bases and J by 3 bases, with 9 bases between the two germline ends. In DNA form, the CDR3 reads TGTGCCAGCAGTTACTCCCGGGGGCGCTACGAGCAGTACTTC. The encoded protein is CASSYSRGRYEQYF.

Points on this clone: The junction differs from germline at one of its ends, possibly a read error. The J gene is TRBJ1-2, the V gene TRBV7-9; D not resolved. CDR1 and CDR2 from the germline V gene are SEHNR and FQNEAQ (reference sequence). The CDR3 is made up of 12 amino acids. This CDR3 reads CASSSRDYGYTF. CDR3 bases: TGTGCTAGCAGCTCTAGAGACTATGGCTACACCTTC.

This clone has just one count. The chain carries TRBV4-1 and TRBJ2-7; D is ambiguous. Germline V gene lookup returns CDR1 MGHRA and CDR2 YSYEKL. This CDR3 has 18 amino acids. V dropped 5 bases and J dropped 4 bases, with 27 bases sitting between them. CDR3 loop: CASSRLGDSSADQYEQYF. The CDR3, as DNA: TGCGCCAGCAGCAGATTGGGTGACTCCTCGGCCGACCAATACGAGCAGTACTTC.

The CDR3 DNA reads TGTGCCAGCAGCCTTGGACAGGGGGCATCTCAGCCCCAGCATTTT. Amino acid sequence: CASSLGQGASQPQHF. The chain joins TRBV28 to TRBJ1-5, with TRBD1 identical over 11 bases. Germline assignment: CDR1 MDHEN and CDR2 SYDVKM. V lost 6 bases and J lost 6; bases outside the gene matches: 7. This CDR3 spans 15 amino acids. Looking up the rest from reference TRBV28 and TRBJ1-5 gives the full variable domain: DVKVTQSSRYLVKRTGEKVFLECVQDMDHENMFWYRQDPGLGLRLIYFSYDVKMKEKGDIPEGYSVSREKKERFSLILESASTNQTSMYLCASSLGQGASQPQHFGDGTRLSIL.

The chain is built from TRBV18 and TRBJ1-5; TRBD1 is a possible D gene (6 bases). CDR1 KGHSH and CDR2 LQKENI come from the germline V gene. Trimming took 0 bases from V and 4 from J, leaving 10 bases between them. This CDR3 has 15 residues. In DNA form, the CDR3 reads TGTGCCAGCTCACCACCGGGGGCGCGAAATCAGCCCCAGCATTTT. Its protein product is CASSPPGARNQPQHF.

A note on this clone: The sample has other DNA sequences that encode this CDR3 too. The rearrangement joins TRBV15 to TRBJ2-5; 9 bases are a match to TRBD1. There are 14 residues in the CDR3. V shed 3 bases and J 4 bases; nucleotides not matched to a gene: 3. Germline CDR1 is LNHNV and CDR2 is YYDKDF (reference sequence). As DNA, the CDR3 is TGTGCCACCAGCAGGGACAGGGGTCGAGAGACCCAGTACTTC. Translating gives CATSRDRGRETQYF.

This chain uses TRBV19 with TRBJ1-1; 9 bases map to TRBD1. In germline, CDR1 is LNHDA, CDR2 SQIVND (reference sequence). Germline trimming cut 6 bases from V and 10 bases from J; bases unmatched to any gene: 12. This CDR3 spans 14 amino acids. The CDR3 DNA reads TGTGCCAGTAGGGGACAGGGCGAGAGTTCAGGAGCTTTCTTT. Translated, it gives CASRGQGESSGAFF.

The genes are TRBV2 and TRBJ2-1, with D perhaps given as TRBD1 or TRBD2 (5 bases each). The CDR3 loop spans 14 amino acids. Trimming took off 6 bases at V and 2 bases at J, with 11 bases between the two ends. Germline V CDR1 and CDR2: SNHLY, FYNNEI. Here the CDR3 reads CASSRDQTYNEQFF. The DNA for the CDR3 is TGTGCCAGCAGCCGGGACCAGACCTACAATGAGCAGTTCTTC.

This chain's CDR3 is CASSLVASGRAREQFF. The CDR3 DNA sequence: TGTGCCAGCAGCTTAGTGGCTAGCGGGAGGGCCCGGGAGCAGTTCTTC. The J gene is TRBJ2-1, the V gene TRBV7-2, with 12 bases identical to TRBD2. V trimming: 1 base; J trimming: 10 bases; junction bases outside the gene matches: 8. Per germline, CDR1 SGHTA and CDR2 FQGNSA. The CDR3 has 16 amino acids.

The V gene is TRBV4-1, the J gene TRBJ1-6, with D possibly being TRBD1 (6 bases). V lost 2 bases and J 8 bases, leaving 10 bases between the germline ends. The CDR3 is 14 amino acids. The germline CDR1 and CDR2 sequences are MGHRA and YSYEKL. CDR3 in amino acids: CASSQRGQDSPLHF. The CDR3 DNA reads as TGCGCCAGCAGCCAACGGGGGCAGGATTCACCCCTCCACTTT.

The chain is built from TRBV30 and TRBJ2-7; D unresolved. Looked up from germline, CDR1 is GTSNPN and CDR2 is SVGIG (reference sequence). This CDR3 is 12 amino acids long. The V and J ends lost 2 bases and 6 bases respectively, with 11 bases between them. CDR3: CAWSLDLVEQYF. The CDR3 bases are TGTGCCTGGAGTTTAGACCTGGTCGAGCAGTACTTC.

This rearrangement joins TRBV6-5 to TRBJ2-7, with a weak D call TRBD2 (6 bases). Trimming took off 0 bases at V and 2 bases at J, with 14 bases between the two ends. The CDR3 runs 16 residues. The germline gives CDR1 MNHEY, CDR2 SVGAGI. The CDR3 DNA is TGTGCCAGCAGTTACTCGATGGGAGGCGAGGCCTACGAGCAGTACTTC. Its protein product is CASSYSMGGEAYEQYF.